This T cell receptor (beta chain) stems from a study of T cells in localized non-small cell lung cancer. About this clone itself: As yet, its antigen is unknown.

V lost 4 bases to trimming and J lost 7 bases, with 11 bases between them. Germline V gene lookup returns CDR1 SEHNR and CDR2 FQNEAQ (reference sequence). The CDR3 covers 13 residues. Findings of the study overall: Heterogeneity remains possible, as sequencing covered one tumor region only. In adjacent lung appeared a median 57 of the top 100 tumor clones. Compared with tumor, uninvolved adjacent lung displayed greater T cell clonality, ranking highest overall.

Assay: immunoSEQ multiplex PCR; the TCRdb copy retains only in-frame clones and omits some. Of tens of thousands of clones listed, over 85% are singletons. The sequencing here drew on peripheral blood, taken before any cancer treatment. This clonotype was obtained from a man between 35 and 75 years old with stage I squamous cell lung carcinoma. The chain uses TRBV7-9 and TRBJ1-5; a possible D gene is TRBD1 (6 bases). The CDR3 DNA sequence: TGTGCCAGCAGCTGGGAGGGGGGGCAGCCCCAGCATTTT. This sequence encodes CASSWEGGQPQHF.